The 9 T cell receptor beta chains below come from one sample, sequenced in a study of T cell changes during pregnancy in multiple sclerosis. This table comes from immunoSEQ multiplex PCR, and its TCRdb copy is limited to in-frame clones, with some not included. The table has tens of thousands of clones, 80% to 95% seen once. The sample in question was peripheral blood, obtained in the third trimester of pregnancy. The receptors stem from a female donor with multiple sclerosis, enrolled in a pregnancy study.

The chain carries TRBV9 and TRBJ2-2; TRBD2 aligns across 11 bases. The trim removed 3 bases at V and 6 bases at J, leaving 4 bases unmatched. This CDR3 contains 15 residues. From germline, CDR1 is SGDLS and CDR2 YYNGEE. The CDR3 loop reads CASSGTSGRAGELFF. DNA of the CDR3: TGTGCCAGCAGCGGGACTAGCGGGCGAGCCGGGGAGCTGTTTTTT.

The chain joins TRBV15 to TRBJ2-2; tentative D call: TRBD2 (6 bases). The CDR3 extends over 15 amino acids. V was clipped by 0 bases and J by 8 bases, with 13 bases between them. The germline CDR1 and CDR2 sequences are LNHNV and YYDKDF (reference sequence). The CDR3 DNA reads TGTGCCACCAGCAGAGATCGGGGGATCGGGGGGGAGCTGTTTTTT. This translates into CATSRDRGIGGELFF.

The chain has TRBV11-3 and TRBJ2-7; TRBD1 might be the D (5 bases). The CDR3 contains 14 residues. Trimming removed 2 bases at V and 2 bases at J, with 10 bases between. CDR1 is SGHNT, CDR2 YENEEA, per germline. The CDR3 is CASSLYGRAYEQYF. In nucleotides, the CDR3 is TGTGCCAGCAGCTTATATGGCAGGGCCTACGAGCAGTACTTC.

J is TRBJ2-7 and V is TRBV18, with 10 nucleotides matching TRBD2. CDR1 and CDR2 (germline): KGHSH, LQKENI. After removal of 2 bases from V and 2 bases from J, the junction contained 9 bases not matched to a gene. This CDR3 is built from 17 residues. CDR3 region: CASSPRASGSGPYEQYF. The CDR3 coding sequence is TGTGCCAGCTCACCAAGGGCTAGCGGGAGTGGCCCCTACGAGCAGTACTTC.

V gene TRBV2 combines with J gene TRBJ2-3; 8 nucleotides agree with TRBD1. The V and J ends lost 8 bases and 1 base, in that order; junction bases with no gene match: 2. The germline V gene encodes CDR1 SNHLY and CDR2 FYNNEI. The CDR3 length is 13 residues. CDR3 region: CASGGQGTDTQYF. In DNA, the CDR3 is TGTGCCAGCGGGGGACAGGGCACAGATACGCAGTATTTT.

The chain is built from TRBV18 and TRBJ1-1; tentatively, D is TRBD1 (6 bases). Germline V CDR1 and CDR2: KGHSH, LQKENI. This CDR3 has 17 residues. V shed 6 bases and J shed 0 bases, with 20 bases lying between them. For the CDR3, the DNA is TGTGCCAGCTCCCCTACAGGGACAACCATCATGAACACTGAAGCTTTCTTT. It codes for CASSPTGTTIMNTEAFF.

The CDR3 loop reads CASSLGLAGGREQYF. Here the CDR3 DNA reads TGTGCCAGCAGCTTGGGACTAGCGGGAGGTCGGGAGCAGTACTTC. This chain joins TRBV7-2 and TRBJ2-7; TRBD2 aligns across 15 bases. The V gene's germline CDR1 is SGHTA and CDR2 FQGNSA. Trimming cost V 3 bases and J 7 bases; bases outside gene matches: 4. The CDR3 covers 15 residues.

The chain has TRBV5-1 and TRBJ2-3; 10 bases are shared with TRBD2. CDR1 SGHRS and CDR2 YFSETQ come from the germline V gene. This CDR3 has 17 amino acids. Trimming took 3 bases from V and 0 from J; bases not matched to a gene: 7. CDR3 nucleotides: TGCGCCAGCAGCTCCTCTCCGACTAGCGGGAGCACAGATACGCAGTATTTT. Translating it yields CASSSSPTSGSTDTQYF.

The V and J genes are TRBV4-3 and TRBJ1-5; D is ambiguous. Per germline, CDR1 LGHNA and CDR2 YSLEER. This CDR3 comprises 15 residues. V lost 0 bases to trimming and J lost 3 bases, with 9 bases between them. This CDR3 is CASSQDRQDNQPQHF. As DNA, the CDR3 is TGCGCCAGCAGCCAAGATCGGCAGGACAATCAGCCCCAGCATTTT.